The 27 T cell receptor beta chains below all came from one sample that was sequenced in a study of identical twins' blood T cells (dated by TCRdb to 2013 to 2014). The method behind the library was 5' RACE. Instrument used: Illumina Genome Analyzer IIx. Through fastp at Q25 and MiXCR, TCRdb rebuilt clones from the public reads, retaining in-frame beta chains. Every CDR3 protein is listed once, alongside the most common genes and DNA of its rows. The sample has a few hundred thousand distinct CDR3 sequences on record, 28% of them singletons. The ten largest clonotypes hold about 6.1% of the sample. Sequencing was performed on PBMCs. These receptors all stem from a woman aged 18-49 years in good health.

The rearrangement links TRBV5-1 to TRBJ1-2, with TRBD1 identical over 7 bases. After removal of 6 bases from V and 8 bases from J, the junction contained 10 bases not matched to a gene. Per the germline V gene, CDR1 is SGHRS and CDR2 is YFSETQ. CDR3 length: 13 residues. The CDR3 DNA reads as TGCGCCAGCACTTTATCGACAGGGTACGGCTACACCTTC. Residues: CASTLSTGYGYTF.

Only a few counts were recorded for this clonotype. Written as DNA, the CDR3 is TGCAGTGCTGATTCCGGGACAGGCAATCAGCCCCAGCATTTT. This encodes CSADSGTGNQPQHF. The gene calls are TRBV20-1 and TRBJ1-5, with 7 bases lining up with TRBD1. The CDR3 spans 14 residues. CDR1 is DFQATT and CDR2 is SNEGSKA in the germline V gene (reference sequence). With 5 bases clipped from V and 2 bases from J, the junction kept 6 bases outside the gene matches.

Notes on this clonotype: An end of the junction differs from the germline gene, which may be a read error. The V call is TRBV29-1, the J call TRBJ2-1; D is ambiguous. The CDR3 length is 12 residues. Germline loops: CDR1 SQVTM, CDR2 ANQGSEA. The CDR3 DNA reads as TGCAGCGTTGAACTACTCCACAATGAGCGGTTCTTC. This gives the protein CSVELLHNERFF.

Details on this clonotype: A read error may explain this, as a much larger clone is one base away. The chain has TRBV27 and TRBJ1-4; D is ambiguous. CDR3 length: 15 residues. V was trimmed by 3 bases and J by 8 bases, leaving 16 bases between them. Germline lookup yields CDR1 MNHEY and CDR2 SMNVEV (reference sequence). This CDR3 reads CASSFRPTTGEKLFF. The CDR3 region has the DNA TGTGCCAGCAGTTTTCGACCGACAACGGGGGAAAAACTGTTTTTT.

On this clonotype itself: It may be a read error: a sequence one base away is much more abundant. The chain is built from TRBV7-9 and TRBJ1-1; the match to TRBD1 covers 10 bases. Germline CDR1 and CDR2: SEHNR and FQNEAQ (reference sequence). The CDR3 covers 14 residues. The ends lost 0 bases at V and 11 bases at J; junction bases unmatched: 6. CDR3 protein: CASSLAGTGVVAFF. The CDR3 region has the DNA TGTGCCAGCAGCTTAGCGGGGACAGGGGTTGTGGCTTTCTTT.

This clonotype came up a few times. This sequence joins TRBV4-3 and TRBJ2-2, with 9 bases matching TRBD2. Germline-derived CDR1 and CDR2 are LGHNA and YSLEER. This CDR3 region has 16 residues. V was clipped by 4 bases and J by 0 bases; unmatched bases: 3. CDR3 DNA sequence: TGCGCCAGCAGCCTTTTAGCGGGAGCGAACACCGGGGAGCTGTTTTTT. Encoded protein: CASSLLAGANTGELFF.

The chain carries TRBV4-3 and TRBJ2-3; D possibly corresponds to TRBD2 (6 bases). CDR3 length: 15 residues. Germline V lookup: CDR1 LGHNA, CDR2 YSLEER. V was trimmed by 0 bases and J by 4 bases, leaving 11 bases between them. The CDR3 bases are TGCGCCAGCAGCCAAGAGGTTGGCGGGGCAGATACGCAGTATTTT. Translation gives CASSQEVGGADTQYF.

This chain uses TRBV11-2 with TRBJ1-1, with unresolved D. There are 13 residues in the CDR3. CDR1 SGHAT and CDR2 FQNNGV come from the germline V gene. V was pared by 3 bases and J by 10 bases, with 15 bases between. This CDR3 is CASSFLTSTTAFF. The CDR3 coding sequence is TGTGCCAGCAGCTTTTTGACATCTACGACAGCTTTCTTT. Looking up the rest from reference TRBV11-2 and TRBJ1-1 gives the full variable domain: EAGVAQSPRYKIIEKRQSVAFWCNPISGHATLYWYQQILGQGPKLLIQFQNNGVVDDSQLPKDRFSAERLKGVDSTLKIQPAKLEDSAVYLCASSFLTSTTAFFGQGTRLTVV.

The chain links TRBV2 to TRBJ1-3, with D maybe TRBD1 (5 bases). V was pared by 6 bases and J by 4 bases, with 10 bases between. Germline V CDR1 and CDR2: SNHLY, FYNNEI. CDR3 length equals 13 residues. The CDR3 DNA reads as TGTGCCAGCAGAGACAGATCCGGAAACACCATATATTTT. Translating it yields CASRDRSGNTIYF.

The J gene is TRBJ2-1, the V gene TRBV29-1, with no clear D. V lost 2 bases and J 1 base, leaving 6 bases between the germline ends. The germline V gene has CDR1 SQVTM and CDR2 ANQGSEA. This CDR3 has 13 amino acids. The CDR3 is CSVERGSYNEQFF. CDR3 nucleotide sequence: TGCAGCGTTGAACGTGGTTCCTACAATGAGCAGTTCTTC.

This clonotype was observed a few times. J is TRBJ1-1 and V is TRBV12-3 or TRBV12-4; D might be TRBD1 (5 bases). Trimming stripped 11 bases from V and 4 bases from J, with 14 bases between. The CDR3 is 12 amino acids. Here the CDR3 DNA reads TGTGCCCAATCGCAGGGCGGCACTGAAGCTTTCTTT. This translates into CAQSQGGTEAFF.

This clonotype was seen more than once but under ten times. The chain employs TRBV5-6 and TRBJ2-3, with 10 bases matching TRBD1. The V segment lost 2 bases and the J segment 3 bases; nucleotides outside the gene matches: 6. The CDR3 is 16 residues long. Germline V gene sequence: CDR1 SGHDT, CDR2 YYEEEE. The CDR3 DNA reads TGTGCCAGCAGCTTAGGGGGACAGGGGTTTACAGATACGCAGTATTTT. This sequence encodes CASSLGGQGFTDTQYF.

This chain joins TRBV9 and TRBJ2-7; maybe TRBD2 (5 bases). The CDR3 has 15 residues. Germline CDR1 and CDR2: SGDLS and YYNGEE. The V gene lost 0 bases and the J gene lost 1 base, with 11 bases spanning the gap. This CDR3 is CASSVGAVISYEQYF. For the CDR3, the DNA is TGTGCCAGCAGCGTAGGAGCGGTTATATCCTACGAGCAGTACTTC.

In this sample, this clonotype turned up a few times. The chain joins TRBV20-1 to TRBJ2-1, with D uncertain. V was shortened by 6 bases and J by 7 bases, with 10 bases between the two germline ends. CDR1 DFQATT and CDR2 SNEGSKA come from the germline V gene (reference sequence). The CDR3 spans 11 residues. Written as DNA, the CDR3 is TGCAGTGCCGACAAGTGGAATGAGCAGTTCTTC. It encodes CSADKWNEQFF.

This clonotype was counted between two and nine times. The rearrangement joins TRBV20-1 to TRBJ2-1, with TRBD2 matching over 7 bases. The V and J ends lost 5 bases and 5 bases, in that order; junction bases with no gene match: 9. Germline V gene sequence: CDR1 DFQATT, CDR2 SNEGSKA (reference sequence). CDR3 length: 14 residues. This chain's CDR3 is CSAPAQRGNNEQFF. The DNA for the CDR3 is TGCAGTGCTCCTGCCCAGCGGGGAAACAATGAGCAGTTCTTC.

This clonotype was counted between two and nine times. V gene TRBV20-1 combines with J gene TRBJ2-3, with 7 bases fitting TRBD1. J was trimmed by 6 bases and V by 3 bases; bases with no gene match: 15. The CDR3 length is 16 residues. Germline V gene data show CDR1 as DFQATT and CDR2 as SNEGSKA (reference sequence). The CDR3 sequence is CSARDRLESRGDTQYF. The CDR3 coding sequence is TGCAGTGCTAGGGACAGACTGGAATCCAGGGGGGATACGCAGTATTTT.

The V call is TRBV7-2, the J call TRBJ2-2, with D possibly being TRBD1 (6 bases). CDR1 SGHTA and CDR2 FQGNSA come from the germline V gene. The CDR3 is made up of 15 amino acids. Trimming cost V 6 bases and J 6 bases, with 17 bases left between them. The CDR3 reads CASSQGRGYPGELFF. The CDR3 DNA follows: TGTGCCAGCAGTCAGGGGAGAGGCTATCCCGGGGAGCTGTTTTTT.

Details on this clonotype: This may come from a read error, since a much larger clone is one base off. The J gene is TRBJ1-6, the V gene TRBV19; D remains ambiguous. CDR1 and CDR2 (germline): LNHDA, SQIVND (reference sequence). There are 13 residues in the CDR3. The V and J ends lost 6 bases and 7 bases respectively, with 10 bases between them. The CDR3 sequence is CASRGRPNSPLHF. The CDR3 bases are TGTGCCAGTAGAGGCAGGCCGAATTCACCCCTCCACTTT.

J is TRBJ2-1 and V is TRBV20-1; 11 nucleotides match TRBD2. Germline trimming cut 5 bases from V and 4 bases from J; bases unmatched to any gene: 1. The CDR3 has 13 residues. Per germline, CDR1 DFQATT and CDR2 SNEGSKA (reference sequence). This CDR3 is CSAASGGYNEQFF. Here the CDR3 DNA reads TGCAGTGCTGCTAGCGGGGGGTACAATGAGCAGTTCTTC.

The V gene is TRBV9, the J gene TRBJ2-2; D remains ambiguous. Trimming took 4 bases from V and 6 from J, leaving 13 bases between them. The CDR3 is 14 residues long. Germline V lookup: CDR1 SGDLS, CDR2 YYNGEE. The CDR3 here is CASSIQPGAGELFF. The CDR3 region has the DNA TGTGCCAGCAGCATTCAACCTGGGGCCGGGGAGCTGTTTTTT.

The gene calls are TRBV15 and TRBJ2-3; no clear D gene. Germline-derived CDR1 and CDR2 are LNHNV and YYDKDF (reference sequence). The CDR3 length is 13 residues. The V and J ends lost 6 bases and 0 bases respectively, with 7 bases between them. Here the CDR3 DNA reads TGTGCCACCAGTTTAGAGAGCACAGATACGCAGTATTTT. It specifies CATSLESTDTQYF.

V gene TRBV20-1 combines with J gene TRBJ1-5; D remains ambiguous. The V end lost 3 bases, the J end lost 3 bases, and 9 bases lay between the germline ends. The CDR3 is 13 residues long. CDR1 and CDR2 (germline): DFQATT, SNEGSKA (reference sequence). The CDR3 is CSASRRDNQPQHF. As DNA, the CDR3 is TGCAGTGCTAGTAGACGCGACAATCAGCCCCAGCATTTT.

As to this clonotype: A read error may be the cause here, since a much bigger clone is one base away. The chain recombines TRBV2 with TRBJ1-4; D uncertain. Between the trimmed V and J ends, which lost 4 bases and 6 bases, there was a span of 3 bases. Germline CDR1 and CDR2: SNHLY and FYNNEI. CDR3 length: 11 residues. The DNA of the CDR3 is TGTGCCAGCAGTGCAGATGAAAAACTGTTTTTT. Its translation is CASSADEKLFF.

The CDR3 DNA reads as TGCAGTGCTAGCGGAGGGCTTAGTGATGGCTACACCTTC. Its translation: CSASGGLSDGYTF. The chain carries TRBV20-1 and TRBJ1-2, with D unresolved. The CDR3 is 13 residues long. Trimming cost V 3 bases and J 6 bases, with 14 bases left between them. Germline CDR1 is DFQATT and CDR2 is SNEGSKA (reference sequence).

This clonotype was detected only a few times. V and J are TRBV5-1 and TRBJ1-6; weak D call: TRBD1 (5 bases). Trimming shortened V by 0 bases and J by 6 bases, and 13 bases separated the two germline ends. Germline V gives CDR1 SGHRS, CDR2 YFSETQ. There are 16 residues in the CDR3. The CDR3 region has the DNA TGCGCCAGCAGCTTGGGTGTGGGGACCCTTAATTCACCCCTCCACTTT. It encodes CASSLGVGTLNSPLHF.

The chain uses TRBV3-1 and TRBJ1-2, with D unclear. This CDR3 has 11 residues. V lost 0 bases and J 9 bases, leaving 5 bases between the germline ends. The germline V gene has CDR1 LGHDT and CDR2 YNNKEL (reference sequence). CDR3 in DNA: TGTGCCAGCAGCCAAGACAGACGCTACACCTTC. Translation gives CASSQDRRYTF.

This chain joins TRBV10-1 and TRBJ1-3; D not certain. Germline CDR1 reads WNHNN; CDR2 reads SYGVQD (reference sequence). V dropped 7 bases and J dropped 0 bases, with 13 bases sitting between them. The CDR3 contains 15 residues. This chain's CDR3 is CASTDEIFSGNTIYF. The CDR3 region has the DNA TGCGCCAGCACCGACGAGATTTTCTCTGGAAACACCATATATTTT.